This TCR beta chain was identified in a study of blood T cell repertoires in COVID-19. Study details: Acute and convalescent COVID-19 specimens originated in the United States, Italy and Spain. PBMCs, B-cell-depleted T cells, or T cells were the source of the cDNA or gDNA that made up the material.

The cohort comprised adults aged about 18 to 100 years residing in approximately 22 US areas. Cohort allocation depended upon clinical history that participants reported. The repertoire was sequenced with immunoSEQ multiplex PCR; TCRdb's copy has only in-frame clones and lacks some. This table has 350,000 to 550,000 clones, around 89% appearing once. This clone was observed once. The germline CDR1 and CDR2 sequences are MDHEN and SYDVKM. Trimming took off 6 bases at V and 8 bases at J, with 22 bases between the two ends. The CDR3 loop spans 15 amino acids. The chain combines TRBV28 with TRBJ1-2; D possibly corresponds to TRBD1 (6 bases). The clonotype was recovered from a man in his thirties or forties who had recovered from COVID-19. The sequenced sample was PBMCs or T cells enriched from blood (not recorded which). In DNA form, the CDR3 reads TGTGCCAGCAGCCCTCCGAGCCGGGACACGTGGGGCTACACCTTC. Amino acid sequence: CASSPPSRDTWGYTF.